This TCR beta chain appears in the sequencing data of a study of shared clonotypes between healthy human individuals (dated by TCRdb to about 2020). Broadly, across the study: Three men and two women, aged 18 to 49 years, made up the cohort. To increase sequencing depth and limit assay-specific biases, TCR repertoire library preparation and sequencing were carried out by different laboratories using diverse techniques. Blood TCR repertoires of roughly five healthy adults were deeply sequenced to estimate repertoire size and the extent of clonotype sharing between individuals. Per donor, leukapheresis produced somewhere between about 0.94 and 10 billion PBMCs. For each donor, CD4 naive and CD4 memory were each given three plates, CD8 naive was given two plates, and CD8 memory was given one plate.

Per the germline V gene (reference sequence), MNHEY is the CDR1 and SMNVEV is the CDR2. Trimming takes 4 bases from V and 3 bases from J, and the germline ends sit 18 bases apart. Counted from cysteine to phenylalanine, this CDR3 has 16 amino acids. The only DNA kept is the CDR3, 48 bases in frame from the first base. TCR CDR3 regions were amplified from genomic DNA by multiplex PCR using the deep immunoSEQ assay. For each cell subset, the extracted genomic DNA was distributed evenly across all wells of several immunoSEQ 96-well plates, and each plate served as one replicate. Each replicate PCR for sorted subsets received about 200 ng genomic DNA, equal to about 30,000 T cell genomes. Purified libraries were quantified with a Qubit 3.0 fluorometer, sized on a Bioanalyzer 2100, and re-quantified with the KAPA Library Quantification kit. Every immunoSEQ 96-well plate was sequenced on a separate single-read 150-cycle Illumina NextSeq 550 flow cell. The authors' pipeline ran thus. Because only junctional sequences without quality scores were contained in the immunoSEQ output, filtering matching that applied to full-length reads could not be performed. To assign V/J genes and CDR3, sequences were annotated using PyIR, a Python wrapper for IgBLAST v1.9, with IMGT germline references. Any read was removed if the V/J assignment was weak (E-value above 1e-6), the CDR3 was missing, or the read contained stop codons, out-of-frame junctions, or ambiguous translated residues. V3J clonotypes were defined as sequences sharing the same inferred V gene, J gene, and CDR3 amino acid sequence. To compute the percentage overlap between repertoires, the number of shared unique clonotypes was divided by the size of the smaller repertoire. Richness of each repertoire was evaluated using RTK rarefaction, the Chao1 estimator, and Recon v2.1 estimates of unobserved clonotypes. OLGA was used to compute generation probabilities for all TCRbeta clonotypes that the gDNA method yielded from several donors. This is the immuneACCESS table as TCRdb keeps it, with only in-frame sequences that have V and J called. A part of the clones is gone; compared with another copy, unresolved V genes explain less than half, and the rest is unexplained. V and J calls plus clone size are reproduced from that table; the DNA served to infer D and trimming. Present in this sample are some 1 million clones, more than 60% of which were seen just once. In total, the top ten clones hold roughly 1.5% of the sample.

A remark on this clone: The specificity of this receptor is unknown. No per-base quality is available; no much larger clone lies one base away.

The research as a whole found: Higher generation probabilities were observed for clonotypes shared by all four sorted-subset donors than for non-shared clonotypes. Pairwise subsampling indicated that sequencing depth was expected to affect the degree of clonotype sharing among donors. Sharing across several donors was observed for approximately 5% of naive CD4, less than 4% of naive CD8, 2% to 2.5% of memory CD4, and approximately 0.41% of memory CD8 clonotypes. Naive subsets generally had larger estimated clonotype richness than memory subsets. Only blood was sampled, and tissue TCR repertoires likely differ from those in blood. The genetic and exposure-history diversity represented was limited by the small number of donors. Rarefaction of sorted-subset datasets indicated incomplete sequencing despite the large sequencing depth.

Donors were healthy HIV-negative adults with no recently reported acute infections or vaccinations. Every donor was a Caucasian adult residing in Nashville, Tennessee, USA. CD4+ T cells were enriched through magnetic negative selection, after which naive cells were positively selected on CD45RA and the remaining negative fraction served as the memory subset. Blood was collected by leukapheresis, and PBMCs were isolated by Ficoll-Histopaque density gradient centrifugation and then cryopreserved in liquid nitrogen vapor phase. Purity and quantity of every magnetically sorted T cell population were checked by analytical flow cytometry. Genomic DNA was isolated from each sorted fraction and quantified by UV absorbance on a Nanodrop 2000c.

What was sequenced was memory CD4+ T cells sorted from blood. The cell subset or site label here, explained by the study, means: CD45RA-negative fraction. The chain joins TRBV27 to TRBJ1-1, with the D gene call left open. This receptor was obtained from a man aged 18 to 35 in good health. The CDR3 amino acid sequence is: CASSSLIHRRDTEAFF. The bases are TGTGCCAGCAGTTCATTGATACATCGAAGGGACACTGAAGCTTTCTTT.